The TCR beta chain under discussion was sequenced for a study of CD8+CD57+ T cells in acquired aplastic anemia. At the level of the study: Mean DNA quantity obtained from sorted CD4+ and CD8+ cells was about 3 ug.

CD8+CD57+ cell expansion, shown by flow cytometry, had occurred in the patients selected for sequencing. Severe acquired aplastic anemia was present in all patients. Blood was sampled before the patients had received any therapy. Study outcomes and limitations: A significant difference in CD8+ Simpson's diversity between patients and controls was not found.

Profiles of TCR beta VDJ and CDR3 were generated from a genomic DNA template. MiXCR, run by TCRdb on the reads, gives a single entry per CDR3 protein. The sample has approximately 300,000 distinct CDR3 sequences, around three fifths seen once. For this clonotype: As yet, its antigen is unknown.

The TCR originated in a human donor with aplastic anemia. Sequencing was done on a sample of sorted CD4+, CD8+, or CD8+CD57+ T cells (not recorded which) from PBMCs.

The CDR3 DNA reads as TGTGCCAGCAGTCCCTCGGGACTCCTGTCTGGCTACACCTTC. Translating it yields CASSPSGLLSGYTF. The V and J genes are TRBV7-9 and TRBJ1-2; possibly TRBD1 for D (5 bases). The germline V and J ends were trimmed by 6 bases and 7 bases, with 18 bases remaining between them. This CDR3 region has 14 residues. Germline assignment: CDR1 SEHNR and CDR2 FQNEAQ (reference sequence).